The 17 T cell receptor beta chains presented below share a single source sample, sequenced in a study of Ad26.COV2.S vaccination and SARS-CoV-2 variants. TCRdb keeps only in-frame clones here, not all; method: immunoSEQ multiplex PCR. The table lists 300,000 to 400,000 clones, over 80% of them singletons. Treatment reported: around 19 received Ad26.COV2.S at low or high dose, single or two shots; about 5 received placebo; per-sample allocation not given. Day 63 after the first injection of vaccine or placebo was the sampling time. Material: peripheral blood, obtained in a trial of Ad26.COV2.S vaccine versus placebo. These receptors all come from a person between 18 and 65 years old who received the Ad26.COV2.S COVID-19 vaccine or a placebo.

For this clone: The germline gene is not matched at one end of the junction; a read error may be the cause. This chain joins TRBV7-7 and TRBJ2-2; 8 nucleotides align to TRBD1. The CDR3 loop spans 15 amino acids. CDR1 SSHAT and CDR2 FNYEAQ come from the germline V gene (reference sequence). The CDR3 DNA reads as TGTGCTAGCAGACCCGGGACAGGATCCACCGGGGAGCTGTTTTTT. It codes for CASRPGTGSTGELFF.

The chain recombines TRBV6-5 with TRBJ2-4; D may correspond to TRBD1 or TRBD2 (7 bases each). CDR3 size: 12 residues. Between the trimmed V and J ends, which lost 5 bases and 15 bases, there was a span of 17 bases. Germline V gene lookup returns CDR1 MNHEY and CDR2 SVGAGI. CDR3 sequence: CASSQGGGNRYF. CDR3 bases: TGTGCCAGCAGTCAGGGGGGGGGCAATAGGTACTTC.

The gene calls are TRBV7-2 and TRBJ1-2; TRBD1 aligns across 9 bases. In germline, CDR1 is SGHTA, CDR2 FQGNSA. V lost 6 bases to trimming and J lost 7 bases; unmatched junction nucleotides: 9. This CDR3 has 14 amino acids. The CDR3 coding sequence is TGTGCCAGCAGTTCGACAGGGGGGTTGCGTGGCTACACCTTC. This codes for CASSSTGGLRGYTF.

V is TRBV11-3 and J is TRBJ2-3; D uncertain. This CDR3 comprises 13 residues. The V and J ends lost 6 bases and 2 bases respectively, with 9 bases between them. Germline V lookup: CDR1 SGHNT, CDR2 YENEEA. CDR3 region: CASSSGITDTQYF. The CDR3 DNA reads TGTGCCAGCAGTTCTGGTATCACAGATACGCAGTATTTT.

The gene calls are TRBV19 and TRBJ1-6, with a weak D call TRBD1 (5 bases). The CDR3 is made up of 17 amino acids. CDR1 is LNHDA, CDR2 SQIVND, per germline (reference sequence). V was cut by 8 bases and J by 5 bases, with 22 bases left in between. This CDR3 reads CASRPGSFWQDNSPLHF. The DNA for the CDR3 is TGTGCCAGTCGCCCAGGGAGCTTCTGGCAGGATAATTCACCCCTCCACTTT.

The rearrangement uses TRBV2 and TRBJ2-2; D is perhaps TRBD2 (5 bases). Germline V CDR1 and CDR2: SNHLY, FYNNEI. The CDR3 totals 14 residues. V lost 4 bases and J lost 6, with 12 bases in between. The CDR3 spells CASSVNRGSGELFF. The CDR3, as DNA: TGTGCCAGCAGTGTAAACAGAGGGTCCGGGGAGCTGTTTTTT.

This chain joins TRBV5-3 and TRBJ1-2; D is possibly TRBD1 (5 bases). TRBV5-3 is sorted into the ORF group, with uncertain function. V lost 0 bases and J 3 bases, leaving 15 bases between the germline ends. The CDR3 spans 16 residues. The CDR3: CARSLEIPGRDYGYTF. The CDR3 nucleotides are TGTGCCAGAAGCTTGGAAATTCCAGGGAGGGACTATGGCTACACCTTC.

The CDR3 region is CASSLILKETQYF. CDR3 bases: TGTGCCAGCAGTCTCATACTAAAAGAGACCCAGTACTTC. The rearrangement links TRBV12-3 or TRBV12-4 to TRBJ2-5, with D hard to call. The CDR3 contains 13 residues. V was shortened by 5 bases and J by 3 bases, with 10 bases between the two germline ends.

The gene calls are TRBV5-8 and TRBJ1-1; D ambiguous. Trimming removed 2 bases from V and 7 bases from J, with 6 bases in between. Germline assignment: CDR1 SGHTS and CDR2 YDEGEE. The CDR3 loop spans 11 amino acids. The CDR3 coding sequence is TGTGCCAGCAGCTTTTCCTTTGAAGCTTTCTTT. Amino acids: CASSFSFEAFF. The whole variable domain, filled in from reference TRBV5-8 and TRBJ1-1, reads EAGVTQSPTHLIKTRGQQATLRCSPISGHTSVYWYQQALGLGLQFLLWYDEGEERNRGNFPPRFSGRQFPNYSSELNVNALELEDSALYLCASSFSFEAFFGQGTRLTVV.

The chain recombines TRBV2 with TRBJ1-1; D gene uncertain. This CDR3 is built from 13 residues. The V and J ends lost 5 bases and 1 base respectively, with 8 bases between them. The germline V gene encodes CDR1 SNHLY and CDR2 FYNNEI. The CDR3 loop is CASSIQRNTEAFF. CDR3 bases: TGTGCCAGCAGTATCCAGAGGAACACTGAAGCTTTCTTT.

Remarks on this clone: The sample holds other DNA sequences that translate to the same CDR3. As DNA, the CDR3 is TGTGCCAGCAGCCCAGGGACAGCTGGAAACACCATATATTTT. Translating it yields CASSPGTAGNTIYF. This sequence joins TRBV9 and TRBJ1-3; 7 bases match TRBD1. V shed 4 bases and J 2 bases; nucleotides not matched to a gene: 3. This CDR3 is 14 amino acids long. Per germline, CDR1 SGDLS and CDR2 YYNGEE.

The V gene is TRBV19, the J gene TRBJ2-1; 8 bases line up with TRBD2. The CDR3 runs to 16 residues. CDR1 is LNHDA and CDR2 is SQIVND in the germline V gene (reference sequence). The V segment lost 2 bases and the J segment 2 bases; nucleotides outside the gene matches: 5. The CDR3 nucleotides read TGTGCCAGTAGTATAAGTAGCGGGGACCCCTACAATGAGCAGTTCTTC. This sequence encodes CASSISSGDPYNEQFF.

The chain combines TRBV5-4 with TRBJ1-3; no clear D gene. The CDR3 is 12 residues long. V shed 0 bases and J shed 5 bases, with 3 bases lying between them. Germline CDR1 is SGHNT and CDR2 is YYREEE (reference sequence). CDR3 region: CASSLDRNTIYF. The CDR3 region has the DNA TGTGCCAGCAGCTTGGATCGAAACACCATATATTTT.

The chain employs TRBV9 and TRBJ1-2, with unresolved D. The V gene's germline CDR1 is SGDLS and CDR2 YYNGEE. V gave up 0 bases and J gave up 4 bases, with 7 bases separating them. The CDR3 length is 13 residues. CDR3 sequence: CASSVDGTYGYTF. In nucleotides, the CDR3 is TGTGCCAGCAGCGTAGACGGTACCTATGGCTACACCTTC.

This chain connects TRBV2 to TRBJ2-6; D unclear. Trimming took 6 bases from V and 0 from J, leaving 9 bases between them. The germline gives CDR1 SNHLY, CDR2 FYNNEI. The CDR3 spans 15 residues. CDR3 DNA sequence: TGTGCCAGCAGGTATAGCCGCTCTGGGGCCAACGTCCTGACTTTC. This sequence encodes CASRYSRSGANVLTF.

As concerns this clone: This same CDR3 is encoded by further DNA sequences in the sample. The CDR3 DNA is TGTGCCAGCTCACCAAGGGGTGCTGGGAATCAGCCCCAGCATTTT. This encodes CASSPRGAGNQPQHF. The chain uses TRBV18 and TRBJ1-5, with D tentatively TRBD1 (5 bases). Germline V gene lookup returns CDR1 KGHSH and CDR2 LQKENI. Between the trimmed V and J ends, which lost 2 bases and 4 bases, there was a span of 12 bases. The CDR3 has 15 amino acids. The full variable domain, completed using reference TRBV18 and TRBJ1-5, is NAGVMQNPRHLVRRRGQEARLRCSPMKGHSHVYWYRQLPEEGLKFMVYLQKENIIDESGMPKERFSAEFPKEGPSILRIQQVVRGDSAAYFCASSPRGAGNQPQHFGDGTRLSIL.

The rearrangement joins TRBV5-4 to TRBJ2-5; 14 bases align to TRBD2. The CDR3 has 17 residues. Germline V CDR1 and CDR2: SGHNT, YYREEE (reference sequence). V lost 4 bases and J lost 4; bases outside the gene matches: 9. The CDR3 DNA follows: TGTGCCAGCAGCCTGACTAGCGGGGGGGCCTTTCGAGAGACCCAGTACTTC. It yields the protein CASSLTSGGAFRETQYF.